A single sample gave rise to the 13 T cell receptor beta chains below, sequenced in a study of blood T cell repertoires in COVID-19. Sequencing used immunoSEQ multiplex PCR; TCRdb keeps in-frame clones, though not all of them. The sample has about 98,000 clones, roughly nine tenths seen once. Sequencing used peripheral blood. The source of these receptors is a man aged 50 or older with acute or convalescent COVID-19.

This clone was detected only once. The rearrangement links TRBV5-1 to TRBJ2-1, with 7 positions matching TRBD2. V shed 1 base and J 2 bases; nucleotides not matched to a gene: 3. From germline, CDR1 is SGHRS and CDR2 YFSETQ. The CDR3 extends over 15 amino acids. The CDR3 is CASSLLSGTYNEQFF. The CDR3 DNA reads TGCGCCAGCAGCTTGCTGAGCGGGACCTACAATGAGCAGTTCTTC.

The chain carries TRBV7-3 and TRBJ2-5; 12 bases line up with TRBD2. Germline CDR1 reads SGHTA; CDR2 reads FQGTGA. The CDR3 has 16 residues. The trim removed 5 bases at V and 1 base at J, leaving 5 bases unmatched. In nucleotides, the CDR3 is TGTGCCAGCAGCCCCGGGACTAGCGGGTTCCAAGAGACCCAGTACTTC. Its translation is CASSPGTSGFQETQYF. The full variable domain, rest sourced from reference TRBV7-3 and TRBJ2-5, is GAGVSQTPSNKVTEKGKYVELRCDPISGHTALYWYRQSLGQGPEFLIYFQGTGAADDSGLPNDRFFAVRPEGSVSTLKIQRTERGDSAVYLCASSPGTSGFQETQYFGPGTRLLVL.

In this sample, this clone turned up once. The CDR3 here is CASSQVGGGRTGSSYNSPLHF. The CDR3 DNA follows: TGTGCCAGCAGCCAAGTAGGAGGGGGCCGAACCGGAAGCTCCTATAATTCACCCCTCCACTTT. The V and J genes are TRBV3-1 (or the pseudogene TRBV3-2) and TRBJ1-6; 7 nucleotides agree with TRBD1. CDR3 length: 21 amino acids. Germline loops: CDR1 LGHDT, CDR2 YNNKEL (reference sequence). V lost 1 base to trimming and J lost 0 bases; unmatched junction nucleotides: 15.

The chain carries TRBV15 and TRBJ2-7; possibly TRBD1 for D (5 bases). The CDR3 loop spans 11 amino acids. V dropped 5 bases and J dropped 5 bases, with 7 bases sitting between them. The germline V gene encodes CDR1 LNHNV and CDR2 YYDKDF (reference sequence). DNA for the CDR3: TGTGCCACCAGCTGGGGCCACGAGCAGTACTTC. Protein: CATSWGHEQYF. The full variable domain, rest sourced from reference TRBV15 and TRBJ2-7, is DAMVIQNPRYQVTQFGKPVTLSCSQTLNHNVMYWYQQKSSQAPKLLFHYYDKDFNNEADTPDNFQSRRPNTSFCFLDIRSPGLGDTAMYLCATSWGHEQYFGPGTRLTVT.

The table lists this clone with a count of one. The chain recombines TRBV24-1 with TRBJ2-6; 8 bases align to TRBD1. The CDR3 has 16 amino acids. The ends lost 5 bases at V and 2 bases at J; junction bases unmatched: 4. The germline gives CDR1 KGHDR, CDR2 SFDVKD. This CDR3 is CATSARTGTGANVLTF. CDR3 coding DNA: TGTGCCACCAGTGCCCGGACAGGGACTGGGGCCAACGTCCTGACTTTC.

The chain employs TRBV4-1 and TRBJ2-3; 10 positions match TRBD2. Looked up from germline, CDR1 is MGHRA and CDR2 is YSYEKL. The CDR3 sequence is 17 residues long. V shed 3 bases, J shed 4 bases, and the junction held 10 bases outside the gene matches. The CDR3, as DNA: TGCGCCAGCAGCCACCCTAGCGGGAGAGGGGCGCCAGATACGCAGTATTTT. This translates into CASSHPSGRGAPDTQYF.

V is TRBV19 and J is TRBJ1-2; 10 nucleotides agree with TRBD1. The germline gives CDR1 LNHDA, CDR2 SQIVND (reference sequence). This CDR3 has 15 residues. Trimming cost V 5 bases and J 8 bases; bases outside gene matches: 11. The CDR3 nucleotides are TGTGCCAGTAGTCACTCCAGGGACAGGGGCTGGGGCTACACCTTC. This codes for CASSHSRDRGWGYTF.

J is TRBJ2-5 and V is TRBV11-2; TRBD2 matches 11 bases. CDR1 and CDR2 (germline): SGHAT, FQNNGV. This CDR3 is 15 amino acids long. V lost 6 bases, J lost 0 bases, and 3 bases stayed unmatched. CDR3 sequence (DNA): TGTGCCAGCAGTCGGGGACTAGCGGACCAAGAGACCCAGTACTTC. This translates into CASSRGLADQETQYF.

The chain employs TRBV5-4 and TRBJ2-1, with 7 bases that match TRBD2. Germline V CDR1 and CDR2: SGHNT, YYREEE (reference sequence). The CDR3 consists of 16 residues. V lost 2 bases, J lost 10 bases, and 15 bases stayed unmatched. The CDR3 nucleotides are TGTGCCAGCAGCTTTGGCGGGGTAACGCGGGGGAACGAGCAGTTCTTC. Its translation is CASSFGGVTRGNEQFF.

The rearrangement links TRBV27 to TRBJ2-7; 8 bases match TRBD1. Germline values: CDR1 MNHEY, CDR2 SMNVEV (reference sequence). CDR3 length: 12 residues. Unmatched junction bases numbered 4, after V lost 5 bases and J lost 7 bases. The CDR3 spells CASSPTGVEQYF. The CDR3 region has the DNA TGTGCCAGCAGTCCGACAGGGGTTGAGCAGTACTTC.

The V and J genes are TRBV6-5 and TRBJ1-2, with a weak D call TRBD1 (6 bases). This CDR3 is 15 amino acids long. Trimming removed 3 bases from V and 8 bases from J, with 19 bases in between. Germline V gene lookup returns CDR1 MNHEY and CDR2 SVGAGI. This CDR3 reads CASSYTGNRPRGYTF. Written as DNA, the CDR3 is TGTGCCAGCAGTTATACAGGGAACCGACCGCGCGGCTACACCTTC.

CDR3 DNA: TGCAGCGCCGGGACAGGCGCCAATGGAAACACCATATATTTT. It codes for CSAGTGANGNTIYF. The chain combines TRBV29-1 with TRBJ1-3, with TRBD1 identical over 8 bases. The CDR3 length is 14 residues. V trimming: 7 bases; J trimming: 3 bases; junction bases outside the gene matches: 8. Germline V CDR1 and CDR2: SQVTM, ANQGSEA.

This sequence joins TRBV18 and TRBJ1-4; the D is unclear. The CDR3 has 16 amino acids. V lost 3 bases and J lost 0, with 11 bases in between. Germline-derived CDR1 and CDR2 are KGHSH and LQKENI. The CDR3 DNA reads as TGTGCCAGCTCACCTTGGCAGGATACAACTAATGAAAAACTGTTTTTT. It is translated as CASSPWQDTTNEKLFF.